Below, 5 T cell receptor beta chains from the same sample are listed, as sequenced in a study of T cells expressing NK-cell markers. TCRdb reprocessed the 5' RACE reads and stores each CDR3 protein as one record, lacking DNA. The table for this sample gives roughly 390,000 distinct CDR3 sequences. Input material: blood T cells: a sorted CD56 or NKG2C T cell subset, CD4+ or CD8+ T cells, or bulk PBMC T cells (not recorded which). The receptors derive from a woman between 50 and 59 years old in good health.

The rearrangement links TRBV15 to TRBJ2-5; the TRBD1 assignment by TCRdb is unverifiable without DNA. The CDR3 is made up of 16 amino acids. Germline V gene lookup returns CDR1 LNHNV and CDR2 YYDKDF (reference sequence). CDR3 sequence reads: CATSNYRGRIIETQYF.

The chain links TRBV12-5 to TRBJ2-7; lacking DNA, the TRBD1 call made by TCRdb goes unchecked. Germline-derived CDR1 and CDR2 are LGHNT and FRNRAP. This CDR3 spans 15 amino acids. The CDR3 here is CASGFEMGADYEQYF.

This rearrangement joins TRBV6-5 to TRBJ2-2; with no DNA, the TCRdb D assignment of TRBD2 cannot be verified. Germline CDR1 reads MNHEY; CDR2 reads SVGAGI. This CDR3 contains 12 residues. The CDR3 loop reads CVSSSGIGELFF.

This sequence joins TRBV29-1 and TRBJ2-3; the D call of TRBD2 rests on TCRdb alone, since no DNA is present to check it. Germline CDR1 SQVTM, CDR2 ANQGSEA. The CDR3 spans 15 residues. This CDR3 reads CSVGPSGRAPDTQYF.

Here the CDR3 reads CASTPRAGHTEAFF. This rearrangement joins TRBV12-3 or TRBV12-4 to TRBJ1-1; TCRdb proposes TRBD1, but this gene call is untestable without DNA. CDR3 size: 14 residues.